This is a list of T cell receptor beta chains from one sample in a study of vaccination effects on CD4 cells after COVID-19. Sequenced by immunoSEQ multiplex PCR; TCRdb stores in-frame clones only, minus some. The sample includes tens of thousands of clones, approximately 82% seen only once; the top ten take roughly 3.6%. These receptors lack a known antigen. The sample here was CD4+ T cells from PBMCs cultured without peptide, taken after COVID-19 vaccination. The source of these receptors is a human donor who had a prior SARS-CoV-2 infection. Both conserved end residues are part of each CDR3. A D gene is named only where the DNA matches it firmly. Expanded clones are given a class, and other clones once, few, many or no size at all.

d_gene,j_gene,v_gene,abundance,CDR3nt,CDR3aa
-,TRBJ2-7,TRBV11-1,-,TGTGCCAGCAGCATGGAAGCTCCAGGCGAGCAGTACTTC,CASSMEAPGEQYF
TRBD1,TRBJ2-1,TRBV5-8,-,TGTGCCAGCAGCCTCCGACAGGGGGCCCCCCTATTCTTC,CASSLRQGAPLFF
-,TRBJ2-5,TRBV10-1,few,TGCGCCGGACTTCTTGACGGACAAGAGACCCAGTACTTC,CAGLLDGQETQYF
-,TRBJ2-3,TRBV9,-,TGTGCCAGCAGCCCCTTATTGTTCACAGATACGCAGTATTTT,CASSPLLFTDTQYF
TRBD1,TRBJ1-5,TRBV6-5,-,TGTGCCAGCAGTTTAAGCAGGGGGGCTAGCAATCAGCCCCAGCATTTT,CASSLSRGASNQPQHF
-,TRBJ2-3,TRBV7-3,-,TGTGCCAGCAGCTTAACAACAGCCACAGATACGCAGTATTTT,CASSLTTATDTQYF
-,TRBJ2-6,TRBV11-2,-,TGTGCCAGCAGCTTAGATAGCGGACGTTTCTCTGGGGCCAACGTCCTGACTTTC,CASSLDSGRFSGANVLTF
TRBD2,TRBJ2-1,TRBV5-1,-,TGCGCCAGCAGCTCCCAACCCTTAGCGGGACTGACCTACAATGAGCAGTTCTTC,CASSSQPLAGLTYNEQFF
-,TRBJ2-1,TRBV7-3,-,TGTGCCAGCAGCTTAAGGTGGGGGGATGAGCAGTTCTTC,CASSLRWGDEQFF
-,TRBJ2-1,TRBV19,once,TGTGCCAGTAGTATAGGTACGGGAGAACGCCAAAATGAGCAGTTCTTC,CASSIGTGERQNEQFF
-,TRBJ2-3,TRBV12-3/TRBV12-4,-,TGTGCCAGCAGGTGGGGCACAGATACGCAGTATTTT,CASRWGTDTQYF
TRBD2,TRBJ2-3,TRBV15,-,TGTGCCACCAGCAGACCATCCTATGGCGGGAGCGCAGATACGCAGTATTTT,CATSRPSYGGSADTQYF
-,TRBJ2-3,TRBV3-1/TRBV3-2,-,TGTGCCAGCAGCCAAGATCGAAGGGGCCGCACAGATACGCAGTATTTT,CASSQDRRGRTDTQYF
TRBD1,TRBJ1-3,TRBV5-1,-,TGCGCCAGCAGGACAGGGGCTGGAAACACCATATATTTT,CASRTGAGNTIYF
TRBD1,TRBJ1-6,TRBV5-4,few,TGTGCCAGCAGCAACAGGGGGAACGATTCACCCCTCCACTTT,CASSNRGNDSPLHF
-,TRBJ2-5,TRBV27,few,TGTGCCAGCAGTCCACGAGCGCACAGGGATCAAGAGACCCAGTACTTC,CASSPRAHRDQETQYF
-,TRBJ2-1,TRBV11-3,-,TGTGCCAGCAGCACCCGGGAGACAGGGCGAGCCTACAATGAGCAGTTCTTC,CASSTRETGRAYNEQFF
-,TRBJ1-5,TRBV5-6,-,TGTGCCAGCAGCCCCTTCAGGGGCGAGCCCCAGCATTTT,CASSPFRGEPQHF
TRBD2,TRBJ2-1,TRBV3-1/TRBV3-2,-,TGTGCCAGCAGCCAAGATCAGGGCAGACAGAGACTAGCGGGAGGGCTGGGGAATGAGCAGTTCTTC,CASSQDQGRQRLAGGLGNEQFF
-,TRBJ2-3,TRBV5-1,-,TGCGCCAGCAGCTTCGGGGGCACAGATACGCAGTATTTT,CASSFGGTDTQYF
-,TRBJ2-3,TRBV14,once,TGTGCCAGCCGTCCCGGTAGCGGCTTATCTAGCACAGATACGCAGTATTTT,CASRPGSGLSSTDTQYF
TRBD1,TRBJ1-2,TRBV5-1,-,TGCGCCAGCAGCTTTGGGACAGGGGACGGCTACACCTTC,CASSFGTGDGYTF
-,TRBJ1-6,TRBV7-2,once,TGTGCCAGCAGCTTAGTCTGGGTGGGTTCGGGGACCCATTCACCCCTCCACTTT,CASSLVWVGSGTHSPLHF
TRBD2,TRBJ2-1,TRBV7-2,-,TGTGCCAGCAGCTTAGCGTGGAGCGGGGGGGCGTTCCATGAGCAGTTCTTC,CASSLAWSGGAFHEQFF
-,TRBJ2-1,TRBV5-5,-,TGTGCCAGCAGCTTGCGGGTCTACTCCTACAATGAGCAGTTCTTC,CASSLRVYSYNEQFF